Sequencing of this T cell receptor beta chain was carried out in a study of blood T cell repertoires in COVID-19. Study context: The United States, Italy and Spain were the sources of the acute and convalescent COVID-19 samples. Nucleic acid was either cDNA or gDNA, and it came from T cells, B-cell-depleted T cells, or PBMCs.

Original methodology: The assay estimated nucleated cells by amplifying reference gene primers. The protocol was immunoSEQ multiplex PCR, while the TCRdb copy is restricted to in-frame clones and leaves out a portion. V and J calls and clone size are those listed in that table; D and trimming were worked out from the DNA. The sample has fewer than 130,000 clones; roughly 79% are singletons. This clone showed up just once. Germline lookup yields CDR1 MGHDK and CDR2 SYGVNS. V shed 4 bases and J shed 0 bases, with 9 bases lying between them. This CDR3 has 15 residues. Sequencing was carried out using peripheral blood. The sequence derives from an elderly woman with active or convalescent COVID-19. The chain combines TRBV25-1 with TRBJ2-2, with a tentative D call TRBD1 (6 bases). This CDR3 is CASSGRTANTGELFF. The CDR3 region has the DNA TGTGCCAGCAGTGGAAGGACAGCGAACACCGGGGAGCTGTTTTTT.